The T cell receptor (beta chain) described here comes from a study of metastatic and nonmetastatic thyroid tumors. The wider study: Across peripheral blood and tumor or nodule tissue samples taken from malignant and benign thyroid patients, the repertoires were compared with one another.

There were no patients who had received any treatment before thyroid surgery. MiXCR re-clonotyped the PCR reads for TCRdb. The sample lists 32,000 or so clones, roughly 17% occurring once. CDR1 MNHNS and CDR2 SASEGT come from the germline V gene. V lost 2 bases, J lost 4 bases, and 6 bases lay in between. The CDR3 covers 12 residues. This clone was seen a handful of times. The specimen sequenced was blood. The clonotype was recovered from a male donor with papillary thyroid cancer or a benign thyroid nodule (not recorded which). Some clones in this sample may be carry-over from other donors' samples. The gene calls are TRBV6-1 and TRBJ2-7; the D is unclear. CDR3 in amino acids: CASSESKYEQYF. For the CDR3, the DNA is TGTGCCAGCAGTGAATCGAAGTACGAGCAGTACTTC.